A single sample gave rise to the 15 T cell receptor beta chains below, sequenced in a study of T cell responses to AZD1222 COVID-19 vaccine. Measured with immunoSEQ multiplex PCR; TCRdb has only the in-frame clones, and not every one. Among roughly 70,000 clones listed, approximately 90% were seen once. The sample here was peripheral blood, taken 28 days after the second AZD1222 dose. The receptors come from an adult who received the AZD1222 COVID-19 vaccine.

The gene calls are TRBV5-1 and TRBJ2-5; TRBD2 agrees at 7 bases. The length of the CDR3 is 12 residues. V trimming: 4 bases; J trimming: 5 bases; junction bases outside the gene matches: 2. The germline gives CDR1 SGHRS, CDR2 YFSETQ. The CDR3, as DNA: TGCGCCAGCAGCCGACTAGCCGAGACCCAGTACTTC. It translates to CASSRLAETQYF.

The CDR3 here is CAWSLSQGWKEQYF. CDR3 DNA: TGTGCCTGGAGCTTATCACAGGGATGGAAAGAGCAGTACTTC. The chain uses TRBV30 and TRBJ2-7, with D possibly matching TRBD1 (6 bases). The V gene lost 3 bases and the J gene lost 7 bases, with 19 bases spanning the gap. This CDR3 is built from 14 residues. Germline CDR1 and CDR2: GTSNPN and SVGIG (reference sequence). Using reference TRBV30 and TRBJ2-7 for the parts outside the CDR3, the full variable domain is SQTIHQWPATLVQPVGSPLSLECTVEGTSNPNLYWYRQAAGRGLQLLFYSVGIGQISSEVPQNLSASRPQDRQFILSSKKLLLSDSGFYLCAWSLSQGWKEQYFGPGTRLTVT.

V and J are TRBV18 and TRBJ2-5, with a possible D match to TRBD1 (6 bases). CDR3 length equals 17 residues. V was trimmed by 7 bases and J by 1 base, leaving 22 bases between them. CDR1 and CDR2 (germline): KGHSH, LQKENI. The CDR3 DNA is TGTGCCAGCTTACTTAAGATCCAGGGGCGACGCCAAGAGACCCAGTACTTC. Its protein is CASLLKIQGRRQETQYF.

The chain links TRBV4-3 to TRBJ1-3; weak D call: TRBD1 (5 bases). The V gene lost 0 bases and the J gene lost 4 bases, with 13 bases spanning the gap. Germline V lookup: CDR1 LGHNA, CDR2 YSLEER. The CDR3 has 16 residues. The CDR3 DNA follows: TGCGCCAGCAGCCAAGATTGGGGCCGAGCGGGAAACACCATATATTTT. Its translation is CASSQDWGRAGNTIYF.

This chain links TRBV5-4 with TRBJ1-4; a possible D gene is TRBD1 (6 bases). This CDR3 comprises 15 residues. Germline V gene sequence: CDR1 SGHNT, CDR2 YYREEE (reference sequence). Trimming removed 4 bases at V and 5 bases at J, with 15 bases between. Here the CDR3 DNA reads TGTGCCAGCAGCCTGGGGGGCAGAGAGAATGAAAAACTGTTTTTT. This gives the protein CASSLGGRENEKLFF.

The rearrangement uses TRBV21-1 and TRBJ1-1; the D call in the table, TRBD1, was not verified against the DNA. TRBV21-1 is labeled a pseudogene. This CDR3 is 15 amino acids long. The CDR3 loop is CAGPDRRPSGTEAFF. The CDR3 DNA sequence: TGTGCCGGTCCGGACAGGAGACCATCGGGCACTGAAGCTTTCTTT.

The CDR3 loop is CASGEQLKTQYF. The CDR3 DNA follows: TGTGCCAGCGGGGAACAGTTAAAGACCCAGTACTTC. The genes are TRBV12-3 or TRBV12-4 and TRBJ2-5, with unresolved D. Trimming took 8 bases from V and 6 from J, leaving 13 bases between them. The CDR3 runs to 12 residues.

This clone was seen once. This sequence joins TRBV7-8 and TRBJ2-2; tentatively, D is TRBD1 or TRBD2 (5 bases each). Trimming shortened V by 5 bases and J by 0 bases, and 13 bases separated the two germline ends. Per the germline V gene, CDR1 is SGHVS and CDR2 is FQNEAQ. The CDR3 is made up of 16 amino acids. The DNA for the CDR3 is TGTGCCAGCAGCCCTAGAGTGGGACCGAACACCGGGGAGCTGTTTTTT. Encoded protein: CASSPRVGPNTGELFF.

The chain couples TRBV12-3 or TRBV12-4 to TRBJ1-5, with D perhaps TRBD1 (5 bases). This CDR3 has 13 residues. V was shortened by 7 bases and J by 4 bases, with 11 bases between the two germline ends. CDR3: CASNSGGNQPQHF. The CDR3 nucleotides read TGTGCCAGCAACTCTGGGGGAAATCAGCCCCAGCATTTT.

The chain is built from TRBV7-9 and TRBJ1-1; TRBD1 matches at 7 bases. This CDR3 spans 14 amino acids. The ends lost 5 bases at V and 7 bases at J; junction bases unmatched: 10. Germline V lookup: CDR1 SEHNR, CDR2 FQNEAQ (reference sequence). This CDR3 reads CASSPRQGTYEAFF. CDR3 nucleotide sequence: TGTGCCAGCAGCCCCCGACAGGGAACGTATGAAGCTTTCTTT.

The rearrangement uses TRBV9 and TRBJ2-2, with D possibly being TRBD1 (6 bases). The V gene's germline CDR1 is SGDLS and CDR2 YYNGEE. V was shortened by 4 bases and J by 0 bases, with 13 bases between the two germline ends. This CDR3 has 16 amino acids. CDR3 bases: TGTGCCAGCAGCCTTAACAGGGATTCGAACACCGGGGAGCTGTTTTTT. The encoded protein is CASSLNRDSNTGELFF.

This chain links TRBV2 with TRBJ2-7; 11 bases align to TRBD2. Looked up from germline, CDR1 is SNHLY and CDR2 is FYNNEI. The CDR3 contains 14 residues. V shed 6 bases and J 2 bases; nucleotides not matched to a gene: 3. As DNA, the CDR3 is TGTGCCAGCAGGGGACTAGCGGTCCCCTACGAGCAGTACTTC. It encodes CASRGLAVPYEQYF. The full variable domain, its missing parts supplied by reference TRBV2 and TRBJ2-7, is EPEVTQTPSHQVTQMGQEVILRCVPISNHLYFYWYRQILGQKVEFLVSFYNNEISEKSEIFDDQFSVERPDGSNFTLKIRSTKLEDSAMYFCASRGLAVPYEQYFGPGTRLTVT.

The V gene is TRBV2, the J gene TRBJ2-3, with 7 bases identical to TRBD2. The CDR3 is made up of 11 amino acids. Trimming took 1 base from V and 13 from J; bases not matched to a gene: 2. Per the germline V gene, CDR1 is SNHLY and CDR2 is FYNNEI. The CDR3 DNA follows: TGTGCCAGCAGTGAAGAGCGGGACGAGTATTTT. Its translation: CASSEERDEYF.

The chain is built from TRBV2 and TRBJ2-3, with D possibly matching TRBD1 (6 bases). CDR1 SNHLY and CDR2 FYNNEI come from the germline V gene. The CDR3 is 15 amino acids. V lost 6 bases and J 2 bases, leaving 15 bases between the germline ends. The CDR3 nucleotides read TGTGCCAGCAGGCAACAGGGCACTTCCACAGATACGCAGTATTTT. This gives the protein CASRQQGTSTDTQYF.

The chain combines TRBV2 with TRBJ1-3, with D perhaps TRBD1 (5 bases). The CDR3 is 15 amino acids. V dropped 6 bases and J dropped 1 base, with 13 bases sitting between them. Germline V CDR1 and CDR2: SNHLY, FYNNEI. CDR3 bases: TGTGCCAGCAGCCCATCAGGGTCATCTGGAAACACCATATATTTT. Translation: CASSPSGSSGNTIYF.